This TCR beta chain comes out of a study of blood T cell repertoires in COVID-19. Original analysis: Reference gene primer amplification yielded estimated nucleated cell counts. The data were produced by immunoSEQ multiplex PCR, yet TCRdb's version contains in-frame clones alone and is incomplete. The V and J calls and clone size were taken over from that table, and D and trimming were inferred from the DNA. Of about 150,000 clones listed, around 84% were seen once; the top ten hold 2.2%. V was shortened by 5 bases and J by 6 bases, with 13 bases between the two germline ends. Germline loops: CDR1 SNHLY, CDR2 FYNNEI. The CDR3 length is 13 residues.

The sequenced sample was peripheral blood. The chain carries TRBV2 and TRBJ1-1; possible D gene TRBD1, 6 bases. This TCR was sampled from a man aged 65 to 85 with acute or convalescent COVID-19. DNA for the CDR3: TGTGCCAGCAGTAACTACAGGGACGCTGAAGCTTTCTTT. This codes for CASSNYRDAEAFF. Variable domain in full (rest from reference TRBV2 and TRBJ1-1): EPEVTQTPSHQVTQMGQEVILRCVPISNHLYFYWYRQILGQKVEFLVSFYNNEISEKSEIFDDQFSVERPDGSNFTLKIRSTKLEDSAMYFCASSNYRDAEAFFGQGTRLTVV.